The 19 T cell receptor beta chains below come from one sample, sequenced in a study of a mutant IDH1 vaccine in newly diagnosed glioma. Their specific antigens are unknown. Produced via immunoSEQ multiplex PCR; TCRdb's table is partial and in-frame only. The sample holds around 130,000 clones; around three quarters are singletons and the top ten take 4.5% to 5.5%. Regarding time point: week 11, during vaccination. Every single dose of the vaccine, 300 ug of mutant IDH1 20-mer peptide, came with topical imiquimod. This specimen consisted of PBMCs, obtained from a glioma patient whose treatment included an IDH1 peptide vaccine. The receptors were sampled from a man in his forties or fifties with glioma.

V and J are TRBV11-2 and TRBJ1-2; D call uncertain. CDR3 length equals 14 residues. In germline, CDR1 is SGHAT, CDR2 FQNNGV. V lost 3 bases to trimming and J lost 2 bases, with 10 bases between them. The CDR3, as DNA: TGTGCCAGCAGCTTTGGAATTCAAAACTATGGCTACACCTTC. Amino acid sequence: CASSFGIQNYGYTF.

This chain links TRBV6-1 with TRBJ2-7; D is perhaps TRBD1 or TRBD2 (5 bases each). The CDR3 runs 12 residues. The V gene's germline CDR1 is MNHNS and CDR2 SASEGT. The V and J ends lost 6 bases and 7 bases respectively, with 13 bases between them. The CDR3 nucleotides are TGTGCCAGCAGCCGGGACGTGAGAGAGCAGTACTTC. It translates to CASSRDVREQYF.

This chain connects TRBV5-4 to TRBJ1-1; D not resolved. V was cut by 4 bases and J by 1 base, with 11 bases left in between. The CDR3 consists of 14 residues. Looked up from germline, CDR1 is SGHNT and CDR2 is YYREEE (reference sequence). Here the CDR3 reads CASSKELKNTEAFF. For the CDR3, the DNA is TGTGCCAGCAGCAAGGAATTGAAGAACACTGAAGCTTTCTTT.

This chain connects TRBV7-9 to TRBJ2-1; 16 bases agree with TRBD2. The CDR3 length is 15 residues. Germline loops: CDR1 SEHNR, CDR2 FQNEAQ (reference sequence). After removal of 5 bases from V and 7 bases from J, the junction contained 2 bases not matched to a gene. CDR3 residues: CASSPGLAGGNEQFF. CDR3 sequence (DNA): TGTGCCAGCAGCCCGGGACTAGCGGGAGGGAATGAGCAGTTCTTC.

The J gene is TRBJ2-5, the V gene TRBV4-1; 11 bases are shared with TRBD2. V dropped 4 bases and J dropped 4; count of bases not matched to a gene: 8. This CDR3 contains 16 residues. Germline-derived CDR1 and CDR2 are MGHRA and YSYEKL. Here the CDR3 DNA reads TGCGCCAGCAGCCCGTTAGCGGGGGGGCCGAGAGAGACCCAGTACTTC. It encodes CASSPLAGGPRETQYF.

The count of this clone is one. This chain connects TRBV25-1 to TRBJ1-4; maybe TRBD1 (5 bases). CDR3 size: 18 residues. The germline gives CDR1 MGHDK, CDR2 SYGVNS. With 6 bases removed from V and 5 bases from J, the gap between germline ends came to 25 bases. This chain's CDR3 is CASSVMAAGQSQNEKLFF. CDR3 coding DNA: TGTGCCAGCAGCGTAATGGCGGCAGGGCAGTCTCAAAATGAAAAACTGTTTTTT.

This clone has a single count. The genes are TRBV27 and TRBJ1-3, with D possibly matching TRBD1 (5 bases). From germline, CDR1 is MNHEY and CDR2 SMNVEV (reference sequence). V was pared by 4 bases and J by 0 bases, with 7 bases between. The CDR3 spans 14 residues. The CDR3 region has the DNA TGTGCCAGCAGTTGGGACCTCTCTGGAAACACCATATATTTT. Its translation: CASSWDLSGNTIYF.

The chain joins TRBV15 to TRBJ1-3; D gene uncertain. Germline CDR1 LNHNV, CDR2 YYDKDF (reference sequence). V lost 6 bases, J lost 0 bases, and 6 bases lay in between. This CDR3 contains 13 residues. CDR3 nucleotides: TGTGCCACCAGGGTTCCCTCTGGAAACACCATATATTTT. Protein product: CATRVPSGNTIYF.

The chain recombines TRBV7-2 with TRBJ2-3; D is unclear. The V gene lost 9 bases and the J gene lost 0 bases, with 13 bases spanning the gap. Germline CDR1 SGHTA, CDR2 FQGNSA. This CDR3 is built from 14 residues. CDR3 in DNA: TGTGCCAGTTCGAATAGCCCCAGCACAGATACGCAGTATTTT. Translated, it gives CASSNSPSTDTQYF.

CDR3 residues: CASRASGGGTDTQYF. The CDR3 bases are TGTGCCAGCAGAGCTAGCGGGGGGGGCACAGATACGCAGTATTTT. V is TRBV2 and J is TRBJ2-3, with 12 bases aligning to TRBD2. V shed 6 bases and J 1 base; nucleotides not matched to a gene: 2. CDR1 is SNHLY and CDR2 is FYNNEI in the germline V gene. This CDR3 region has 15 residues.

V gene TRBV10-1 combines with J gene TRBJ1-1; no clear D gene. Trimming took off 2 bases at V and 5 bases at J, with 9 bases between the two ends. Germline loops: CDR1 WNHNN, CDR2 SYGVQD (reference sequence). This CDR3 region has 13 residues. The CDR3 DNA reads TGCGCCAGCAGTGAGAAGGGAGGAACTGAAGCTTTCTTT. Residues: CASSEKGGTEAFF.

Turning to this clone: This sample also contains other DNA sequences that code for the same CDR3. V gene TRBV7-2 combines with J gene TRBJ2-7, with a possible D match to TRBD2 (6 bases). This CDR3 has 14 residues. Germline CDR1 and CDR2: SGHTA and FQGNSA. V lost 3 bases, J lost 0 bases, and 9 bases lay in between. The CDR3 protein is CASSFGGSSYEQYF. Written as DNA, the CDR3 is TGTGCCAGCAGCTTCGGGGGTTCCTCCTACGAGCAGTACTTC.

This chain links TRBV5-6 with TRBJ2-7; D possibly corresponds to TRBD1 (5 bases). V was shortened by 0 bases and J by 1 base, with 11 bases between the two germline ends. From germline, CDR1 is SGHDT and CDR2 YYEEEE. The CDR3 totals 15 residues. CDR3 in amino acids: CASSLAPGWSYEQYF. The CDR3 nucleotides read TGTGCCAGCAGCTTGGCGCCAGGGTGGTCCTACGAGCAGTACTTC. Full variable domain (remainder filled in from reference TRBV5-6 and TRBJ2-7): DAGVTQSPTHLIKTRGQQVTLRCSPKSGHDTVSWYQQALGQGPQFIFQYYEEEERQRGNFPDRFSGHQFPNYSSELNVNALLLGDSALYLCASSLAPGWSYEQYFGPGTRLTVT.

The V call is TRBV30, the J call TRBJ1-2, with D perhaps matching TRBD1 (5 bases). The germline V gene has CDR1 GTSNPN and CDR2 SVGIG (reference sequence). The CDR3 has 13 residues. V lost 3 bases, J lost 7 bases, and 15 bases lay in between. This CDR3 is CAWSPVQGAGYTF. The CDR3 region has the DNA TGTGCCTGGAGCCCCGTGCAGGGTGCTGGCTACACCTTC.

V and J are TRBV19 and TRBJ2-2; D possibly corresponds to TRBD2 (6 bases). The germline V gene has CDR1 LNHDA and CDR2 SQIVND (reference sequence). The V end was cut by 1 base, the J end by 1 base, with 10 bases between. The CDR3 covers 16 residues. CDR3 sequence: CASSIVGTLNTGELFF. In DNA form, the CDR3 reads TGTGCCAGTAGTATAGTGGGGACTTTGAACACCGGGGAGCTGTTTTTT.

This clone was detected only once. The chain uses TRBV5-1 and TRBJ2-3; the match to TRBD2 covers 11 bases. The CDR3 extends over 15 amino acids. Germline loops: CDR1 SGHRS, CDR2 YFSETQ. V shed 3 bases and J 4 bases; nucleotides not matched to a gene: 4. CDR3 amino acids: CASSWYSGGADTQYF. CDR3 bases: TGCGCCAGCAGCTGGTATAGCGGGGGGGCAGATACGCAGTATTTT.

The gene calls are TRBV4-2 and TRBJ2-7; D is possibly TRBD1 (5 bases). The CDR3 contains 15 residues. The V end was cut by 0 bases, the J end by 4 bases, with 13 bases between. Germline V gives CDR1 LGHNA, CDR2 YNFKEQ. CDR3: CASSQESDSAYEQYF. The CDR3 nucleotides are TGTGCCAGCAGCCAAGAAAGCGACAGTGCATACGAGCAGTACTTC.

This clone was recorded once. The chain combines TRBV19 with TRBJ2-7, with 10 bases lining up with TRBD1. V shed 7 bases, J shed 0 bases, and the junction held 9 bases outside the gene matches. Germline loops: CDR1 LNHDA, CDR2 SQIVND (reference sequence). This CDR3 region has 16 residues. The CDR3 DNA reads TGTGCCAGTACTTCGACCTGGACAGGGGGCTCCTACGAGCAGTACTTC. Residues: CASTSTWTGGSYEQYF.

This clone occurred a few times. The chain couples TRBV27 to TRBJ1-1; no clear D. The CDR3 contains 14 residues. V lost 3 bases and J 8 bases, leaving 16 bases between the germline ends. Germline values: CDR1 MNHEY, CDR2 SMNVEV (reference sequence). The DNA for the CDR3 is TGTGCCAGCAGTTTTCTTGTGGACCGTAGAGAAGCTTTCTTT. It is translated as CASSFLVDRREAFF.